The clone carrying this T cell receptor beta chain was detected a few times. Per the authors' pipeline: Amplification with reference gene primers provided the estimates of nucleated cell counts. Repertoires were generated with immunoSEQ multiplex PCR, while TCRdb's copy carries only in-frame clones and drops some. V, J and clone size derive from that table, while D and trimming were established from the DNA sequence. The table shows tens of thousands of clones, with 81% occurring only once. This CDR3 has 13 residues. The germline V and J ends were trimmed by 1 base and 4 bases, with 5 bases remaining between them. Seattle-derived patients entered the study during active infection and were followed longitudinally. This entry is derived from a study of blood T cell repertoires in COVID-19. Overall study context: Specimens from acute and convalescent COVID-19 originated in the United States, Italy and Spain. Sources were T cells, B-cell-depleted T cells, or PBMCs; the material itself was cDNA or gDNA.

The sample comprised peripheral blood. The receptor was derived from a man aged 55-75 years with COVID-19, enrolled during active disease. The rearrangement joins TRBV12-3 or TRBV12-4 to TRBJ2-1; D uncertain. The DNA of the CDR3 is TGTGCCAGCAGTTTAGTACTATACAATGAGCAGTTCTTC. It specifies CASSLVLYNEQFF.